These T cell receptor beta chains were read from a single sample in a study of cytomegalovirus exposure and HLA in healthy donors. Sequencing used immunoSEQ multiplex PCR; TCRdb keeps in-frame clones, though not all of them. The repertoire holds 120,000 or so clones, with 75% to 85% as singletons. Sequencing input: PBMCs. The receptor set was obtained from a man aged 25 to 40 in good health and CMV-seronegative. CDR3s include the opening cysteine and the closing phenylalanine or tryptophan. The D gene is left open where the match is weak.

TRBV19	TRBJ1-1	NA	CASRQLNTEAFF	TGTGCCAGTAGACAGTTGAACACTGAAGCTTTCTTT
TRBV28	TRBJ2-1	NA	CASSSFGVSSYNEQFF	TGTGCCAGCAGCTCTTTTGGAGTGAGCTCCTACAATGAGCAGTTCTTC
TRBV4-3	TRBJ1-5	NA	CASSQDLGTQPQNF	TGCGCCAGCAGCCAAGATCTGGGGACTCAGCCCCAGAATTTT
TRBV28	TRBJ1-2	TRBD1	CAGRTGTGPYGYTF	TGTGCCGGACGAACCGGGACAGGGCCATATGGCTACACCTTC
TRBV19	TRBJ2-1	TRBD2	CASSSGTSGSNEQFF	TGTGCCAGTAGTTCCGGGACTAGCGGGTCCAATGAGCAGTTCTTC
TRBV2	TRBJ2-7	TRBD2	CASRKSSGSSYEQYF	TGTGCCAGCAGGAAATCTAGCGGGAGCTCATACGAGCAGTACTTC
TRBV5-6	TRBJ2-7	NA	CASSLTQGYSYEQYF	TGTGCCAGCAGCCTAACACAGGGTTACTCCTACGAGCAGTACTTC
TRBV2	TRBJ2-4	NA	CASKVRGQNIQYF	TGTGCCAGCAAAGTCAGGGGCCAAAACATTCAGTACTTC
TRBV5-6	TRBJ2-4	NA	CASSLLTGLQNIQYF	TGTGCCAGCAGCTTGCTGACGGGACTCCAAAACATTCAGTACTTC
TRBV6-5	TRBJ1-4	NA	CASSYGRREGEKLFF	TGTGCCAGCAGTTACGGCCGGCGGGAAGGAGAAAAACTGTTTTTT
TRBV10-1	TRBJ1-1	NA	CASSASGGATEAFF	TGCGCCAGCAGTGCGTCCGGGGGTGCCACTGAAGCTTTCTTT
TRBV6-6	TRBJ1-3	NA	CASRVRSGNTIYF	TGTGCCAGCAGAGTGAGATCTGGAAACACCATATATTTT
TRBV4-3	TRBJ1-2	TRBD1	CASSQGGRRTGSRGYTF	TGCGCCAGCAGCCAAGGGGGGCGTCGGACAGGGAGTCGAGGCTACACCTTC
TRBV4-1	TRBJ1-3	TRBD1	CASSPTDRASGNTIYF	TGCGCCAGCAGCCCAACGGACAGGGCCTCCGGAAACACCATATATTTT
TRBV5-1	TRBJ2-7	NA	CASSPAPGPYEQYF	TGCGCCAGCAGCCCGGCCCCAGGTCCCTACGAGCAGTACTTC
TRBV9	TRBJ2-5	NA	CASSVAGRETQYF	TGTGCCAGCAGCGTAGCGGGGAGGGAGACCCAGTACTTC
TRBV6-1	TRBJ2-1	NA	CASLRHEQFF	TGTGCCAGCCTTCGACACGAGCAGTTCTTC
TRBV7-9	TRBJ2-7	TRBD2	CASSPRTSATYEQYF	TGTGCCAGCAGCCCCAGGACTAGCGCGACCTACGAGCAGTACTTC
TRBV27	TRBJ2-7	TRBD2	CATQRGGLTYEQYF	TGTGCCACCCAGCGGGGAGGGCTAACCTACGAGCAGTACTTC
TRBV5-1	TRBJ2-1	TRBD1	CASSLRTGSSYNEQFF	TGCGCCAGCAGCTTGAGGACAGGGAGCTCCTACAATGAGCAGTTCTTC